The clone carrying this T cell receptor (beta chain) was observed a handful of times. The antigen is undetermined. The CDR3 is made up of 13 amino acids. Germline assignment: CDR1 MNHNS and CDR2 SASEGT. V was pared by 4 bases and J by 1 base, with 7 bases between. The table came from immunoSEQ multiplex PCR; TCRdb's copy has only in-frame clones and leaves some out. Altogether about 99,000 clones are present, about 80% being singletons, with the ten largest covering approximately 3%. These data belong to a study of T cell clones after liver transplantation. Study-wide results and limits: A significant post-transplant drop in circulating graft-donor-reactive CD4 TCRbeta sequences occurred in most of the 8 subjects. A larger donor-reactive than third-party decline suggested partial antigen-specific deletion.

The sample here was CD4+ T cells from blood, taken approximately 43 months after liver transplant. The source is a human patient who received a liver transplant. The graft donor may have contributed some T cells. The J gene is TRBJ1-1, the V gene TRBV6-1; TRBD1 is a possible D gene (5 bases). The CDR3 DNA reads TGTGCCAGCAGTGCCGGGACGAACACTGAAGCTTTCTTT. Encoded protein: CASSAGTNTEAFF.